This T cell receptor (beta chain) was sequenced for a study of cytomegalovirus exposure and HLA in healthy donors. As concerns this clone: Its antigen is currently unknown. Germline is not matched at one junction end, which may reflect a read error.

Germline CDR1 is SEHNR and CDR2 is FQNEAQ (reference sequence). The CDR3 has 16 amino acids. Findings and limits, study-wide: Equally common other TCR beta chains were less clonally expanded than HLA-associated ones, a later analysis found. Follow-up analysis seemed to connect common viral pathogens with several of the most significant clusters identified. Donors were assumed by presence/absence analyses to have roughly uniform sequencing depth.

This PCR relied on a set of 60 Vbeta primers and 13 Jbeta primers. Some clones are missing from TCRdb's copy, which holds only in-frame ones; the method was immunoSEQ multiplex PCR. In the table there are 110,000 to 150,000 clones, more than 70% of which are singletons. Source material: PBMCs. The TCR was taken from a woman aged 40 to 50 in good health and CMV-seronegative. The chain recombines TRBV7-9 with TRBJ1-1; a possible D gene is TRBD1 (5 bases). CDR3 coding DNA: TGTTCCAGCAGTCTGAGGGAGGGACCGACGAACACTGAAGCTTTCTTT. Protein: CSSSLREGPTNTEAFF.